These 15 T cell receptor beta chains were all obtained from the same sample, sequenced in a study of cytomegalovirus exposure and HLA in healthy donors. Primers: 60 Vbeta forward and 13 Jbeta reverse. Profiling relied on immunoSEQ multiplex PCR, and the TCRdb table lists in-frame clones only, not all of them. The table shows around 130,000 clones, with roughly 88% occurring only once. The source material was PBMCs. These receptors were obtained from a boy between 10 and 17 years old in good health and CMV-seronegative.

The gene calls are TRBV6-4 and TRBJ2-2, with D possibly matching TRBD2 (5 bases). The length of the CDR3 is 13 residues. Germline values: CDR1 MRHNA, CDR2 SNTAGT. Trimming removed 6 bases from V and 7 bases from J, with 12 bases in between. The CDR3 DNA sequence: TGTGCCAGCAGACTCGGGATAGACGGGGAGCTGTTTTTT. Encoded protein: CASRLGIDGELFF.

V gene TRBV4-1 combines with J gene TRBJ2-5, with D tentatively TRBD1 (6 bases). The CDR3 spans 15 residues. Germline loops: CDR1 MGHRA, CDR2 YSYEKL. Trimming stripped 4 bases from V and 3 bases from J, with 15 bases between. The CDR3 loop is CASSLRTVIEETQYF. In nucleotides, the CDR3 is TGCGCCAGCAGCCTAAGGACAGTTATAGAAGAGACCCAGTACTTC.

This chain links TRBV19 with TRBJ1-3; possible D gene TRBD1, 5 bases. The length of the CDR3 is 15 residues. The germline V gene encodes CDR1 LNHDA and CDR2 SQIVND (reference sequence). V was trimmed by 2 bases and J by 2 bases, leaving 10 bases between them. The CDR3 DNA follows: TGTGCCAGTAGTATACTATCGGGGGCTGGAAACACCATATATTTT. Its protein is CASSILSGAGNTIYF.

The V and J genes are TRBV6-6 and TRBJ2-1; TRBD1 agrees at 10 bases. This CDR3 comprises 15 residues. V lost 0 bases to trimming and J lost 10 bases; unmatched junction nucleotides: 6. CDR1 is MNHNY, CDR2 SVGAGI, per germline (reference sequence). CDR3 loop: CASSYSGTGVNEQFF. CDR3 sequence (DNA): TGTGCCAGCAGTTACTCAGGGACAGGGGTCAACGAGCAGTTCTTC.

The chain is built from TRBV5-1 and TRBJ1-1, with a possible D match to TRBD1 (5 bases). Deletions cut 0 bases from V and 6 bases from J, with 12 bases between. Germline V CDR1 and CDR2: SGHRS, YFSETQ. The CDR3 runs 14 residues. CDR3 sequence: CASSLGSRVPEAFF. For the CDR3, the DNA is TGCGCCAGCAGCTTGGGATCCAGGGTTCCTGAAGCTTTCTTT. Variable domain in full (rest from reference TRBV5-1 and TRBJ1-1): KAGVTQTPRYLIKTRGQQVTLSCSPISGHRSVSWYQQTPGQGLQFLFEYFSETQRNKGNFPGRFSGRQFSNSRSEMNVSTLELGDSALYLCASSLGSRVPEAFFGQGTRLTVV.

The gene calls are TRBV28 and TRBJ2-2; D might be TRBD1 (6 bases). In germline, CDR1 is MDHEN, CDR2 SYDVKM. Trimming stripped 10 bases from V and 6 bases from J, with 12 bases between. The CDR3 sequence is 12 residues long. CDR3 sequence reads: CATQQGSGELFF. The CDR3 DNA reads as TGTGCCACCCAACAGGGTTCCGGGGAGCTGTTTTTT.

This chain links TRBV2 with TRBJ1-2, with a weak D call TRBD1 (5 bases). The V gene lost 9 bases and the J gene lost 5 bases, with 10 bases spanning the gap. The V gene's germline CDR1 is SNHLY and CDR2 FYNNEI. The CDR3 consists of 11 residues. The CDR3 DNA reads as TGTGCCAGGGACATCGAATATGGCTACACCTTC. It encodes CARDIEYGYTF.

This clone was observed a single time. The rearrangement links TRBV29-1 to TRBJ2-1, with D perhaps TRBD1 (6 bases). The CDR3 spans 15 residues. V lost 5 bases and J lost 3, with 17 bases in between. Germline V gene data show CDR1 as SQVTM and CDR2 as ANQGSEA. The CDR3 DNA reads TGCAGCGTTCGCGGACAGTCCCATAACTACAATGAGCAGTTCTTC. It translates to CSVRGQSHNYNEQFF.

CDR3 DNA: TGTGCCAGCAGCCCGAAAGGGGGAGACTATGGCTACACCTTC. Translated: CASSPKGGDYGYTF. The chain joins TRBV7-9 to TRBJ1-2; a possible D gene is TRBD1 (6 bases). CDR1 SEHNR and CDR2 FQNEAQ come from the germline V gene (reference sequence). This CDR3 has 14 amino acids. Trimming cost V 5 bases and J 3 bases, with 13 bases left between them.

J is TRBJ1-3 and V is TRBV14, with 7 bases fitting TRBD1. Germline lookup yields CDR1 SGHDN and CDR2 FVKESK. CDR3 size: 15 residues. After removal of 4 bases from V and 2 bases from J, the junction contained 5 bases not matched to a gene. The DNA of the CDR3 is TGTGCCAGCAGCCTACCTACAGGGGCTGGAAACACCATATATTTT. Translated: CASSLPTGAGNTIYF.

The DNA for the CDR3 is TGTGCCAGCAGCCCACGCGTAGGGGCGGGGGCTCACTCCTACGAGCAGTACTTC. It is translated as CASSPRVGAGAHSYEQYF. This chain connects TRBV7-2 to TRBJ2-7; D may be TRBD2 (7 bases). The V gene's germline CDR1 is SGHTA and CDR2 FQGNSA. This CDR3 has 18 amino acids. V lost 5 bases to trimming and J lost 0 bases, with 23 bases between them.

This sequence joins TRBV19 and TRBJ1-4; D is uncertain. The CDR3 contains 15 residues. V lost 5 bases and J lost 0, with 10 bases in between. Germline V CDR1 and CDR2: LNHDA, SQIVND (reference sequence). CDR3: CASSDTSATNEKLFF. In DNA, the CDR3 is TGTGCCAGTAGTGACACCTCAGCAACTAATGAAAAACTGTTTTTT. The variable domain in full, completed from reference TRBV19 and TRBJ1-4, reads DGGITQSPKYLFRKEGQNVTLSCEQNLNHDAMYWYRQDPGQGLRLIYYSQIVNDFQKGDIAEGYSVSREKKESFPLTVTSAQKNPTAFYLCASSDTSATNEKLFFGSGTQLSVL.

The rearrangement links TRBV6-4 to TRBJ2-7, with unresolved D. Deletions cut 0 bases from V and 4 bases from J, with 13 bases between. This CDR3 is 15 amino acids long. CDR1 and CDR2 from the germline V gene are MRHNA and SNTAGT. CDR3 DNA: TGTGCCAGCAGTGACTCGCTAGTTGAGTTTTACGAGCAGTACTTC. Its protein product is CASSDSLVEFYEQYF.

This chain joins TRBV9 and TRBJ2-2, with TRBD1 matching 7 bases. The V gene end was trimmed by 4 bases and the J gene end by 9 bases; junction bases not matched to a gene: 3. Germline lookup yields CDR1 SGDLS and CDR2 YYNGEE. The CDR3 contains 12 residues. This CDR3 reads CASSQGGRELFF. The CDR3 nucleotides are TGTGCCAGCAGCCAAGGGGGCCGGGAGCTGTTTTTT.

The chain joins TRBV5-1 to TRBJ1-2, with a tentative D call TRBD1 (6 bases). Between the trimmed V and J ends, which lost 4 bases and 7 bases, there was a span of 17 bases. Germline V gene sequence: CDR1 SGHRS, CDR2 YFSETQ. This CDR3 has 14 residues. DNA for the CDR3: TGCGCCAGCAGCAACGGACAGACTCTATCTGGCTACACCTTC. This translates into CASSNGQTLSGYTF.